This T cell receptor beta chain came from a study of identical twins. TCRdb fed the 5' RACE reads into MiXCR, producing one record per CDR3 protein. Seen here are under 300,000 distinct CDR3 sequences, 10% to 15% observed once, and the top ten hold about 4.1%. This clonotype was seen a handful of times. The junction had 1 base not matched to a gene; V was cut back by 1 base and J by 2 bases. Per the germline V gene, CDR1 is KGHSH and CDR2 is LQKENI. The CDR3 sequence is 16 residues long. These data were also reused for a study on yellow fever vaccine responses in identical twins.

The sample consisted of memory (CD45RO+) T cells sorted from blood. The chain employs TRBV18 and TRBJ2-1; 11 bases match TRBD1. The receptor's source is a young woman in good health. CDR3 amino acids: CASSPRTGGAYNEQFF. CDR3 nucleotides: TGTGCCAGCTCACCACGGACAGGGGGCGCCTACAATGAGCAGTTCTTC. Based on the CDR3 plus reference TRBV18 and TRBJ2-1, the full variable domain is NAGVMQNPRHLVRRRGQEARLRCSPMKGHSHVYWYRQLPEEGLKFMVYLQKENIIDESGMPKERFSAEFPKEGPSILRIQQVVRGDSAAYFCASSPRTGGAYNEQFFGPGTRLTVL.